This T cell receptor beta chain was documented in a study of cytomegalovirus exposure and HLA in healthy donors. Comment on this clone: Its matching antigen is unknown.

Trimming stripped 4 bases from V and 0 bases from J, with 12 bases between. This CDR3 comprises 15 residues. Germline loops: CDR1 SEHNR, CDR2 FQNEAQ (reference sequence). The PCR had 60 Vbeta and 13 Jbeta primers. TCRdb's copy holds only in-frame clones and misses some; the assay was immunoSEQ multiplex PCR. The sample lists roughly 180,000 clones, around four fifths occurring once. Study observations and caveats: TCR beta sequences reportedly predicted most subjects' HLA-A and HLA-B alleles accurately. Donors belonging to an Asian-associated ancestry cluster reportedly showed fewer N-insertions in productive TCRs than the roughly 670-donor mean, according to what a later analysis found.

Input material: PBMCs. The rearrangement uses TRBV7-9 and TRBJ1-1; a possible D gene is TRBD1 (5 bases). This clonotype was obtained from a woman aged 45-65 years in good health and CMV-seropositive. The CDR3 DNA reads TGTGCCAGCAGCTCCCGACAGTACATGAACACTGAAGCTTTCTTT. This codes for CASSSRQYMNTEAFF. The whole variable domain, remainder taken from reference TRBV7-9 and TRBJ1-1, is DTGVSQNPRHKITKRGQNVTFRCDPISEHNRLYWYRQTLGQGPEFLTYFQNEAQLEKSRLLSDRFSAERPKGSFSTLEIQRTEQGDSAMYLCASSSRQYMNTEAFFGQGTRLTVV.